These 21 T cell receptor beta chains share one sample of origin, sequenced in a study of control samples from healthy donors and cancer patients. Clones were read by immunoSEQ multiplex PCR, and TCRdb kept only the in-frame ones, dropping some. In the table there are 25,000 to 35,000 clones, just under 90% of which are singletons. Sequences were obtained from PBMCs. The receptor source for this set is a woman aged 40 to 49 with lung cancer.

The chain joins TRBV19 to TRBJ2-7; D uncertain. This CDR3 contains 14 residues. Per germline, CDR1 LNHDA and CDR2 SQIVND (reference sequence). Between the trimmed V and J ends, which lost 10 bases and 5 bases, there was a span of 21 bases. The CDR3 nucleotides are TGTGCCACCCGGTGGTCACACCGGAACGACGAGCAGTACTTC. Translated: CATRWSHRNDEQYF.

The V and J genes are TRBV6-2 or TRBV6-3 and TRBJ1-1; D remains unclear. The CDR3 contains 14 residues. The V and J ends lost 5 bases and 5 bases respectively, with 15 bases between them. Germline-derived CDR1 and CDR2 are MNHEY and SVGEGT. CDR3 in DNA: TGTGCCAGCAGTCCCGAAAACGATGAGACTGAAGCTTTCTTT. Protein product: CASSPENDETEAFF.

The rearrangement joins TRBV10-3 to TRBJ2-7, with 10 bases aligning to TRBD1. Losses at the gene ends were 1 base for V and 7 bases for J; bases not matched to a gene: 1. CDR1 and CDR2 (germline): ENHRY, SYGVKD. This CDR3 is built from 13 residues. The CDR3 loop is CAISEWDRGEQYF. CDR3 DNA sequence: TGTGCCATCAGTGAGTGGGACAGGGGTGAGCAGTACTTC.

The genes are TRBV7-8 and TRBJ2-2, with TRBD2 identical over 10 bases. Trimming at V came to 6 bases and at J to 3 bases, leaving 4 bases not matched to a gene. The CDR3 is 15 amino acids. Germline CDR1 SGHVS, CDR2 FQNEAQ. CDR3 nucleotide sequence: TGTGCCAGCAGGAAGCGGGGGGGCGACACCGGGGAGCTGTTTTTT. As protein: CASRKRGGDTGELFF. The entire variable domain, with the rest obtained from reference TRBV7-8 and TRBJ2-2, is as follows: GAGVSQSPRYKVAKRGQDVALRCDPISGHVSLFWYQQALGQGPEFLTYFQNEAQLDKSGLPSDRFFAERPEGSVSTLKIQRTQQEDSAVYLCASRKRGGDTGELFFGEGSRLTVL.

The rearrangement uses TRBV25-1 and TRBJ1-1; 9 bases are shared with TRBD1. Germline lookup yields CDR1 MGHDK and CDR2 SYGVNS. The CDR3 consists of 14 residues. V lost 4 bases to trimming and J lost 1 base; unmatched junction nucleotides: 1. Here the CDR3 DNA reads TGTGCCAGCAGTGGACAGGGGGGGAACACTGAAGCTTTCTTT. It is translated as CASSGQGGNTEAFF.

The chain carries TRBV15 and TRBJ2-2, with 10 bases aligning to TRBD1. CDR3 length equals 15 residues. CDR1 and CDR2 (germline): LNHNV, YYDKDF (reference sequence). J was trimmed by 3 bases and V by 5 bases; bases with no gene match: 3. In DNA form, the CDR3 reads TGTGCCACCAGCCCCGGGACAGGGGACACCGGGGAGCTGTTTTTT. Amino acids: CATSPGTGDTGELFF. The complete variable domain, with remaining parts taken from reference TRBV15 and TRBJ2-2, reads DAMVIQNPRYQVTQFGKPVTLSCSQTLNHNVMYWYQQKSSQAPKLLFHYYDKDFNNEADTPDNFQSRRPNTSFCFLDIRSPGLGDTAMYLCATSPGTGDTGELFFGEGSRLTVL.

V usage is TRBV13 and J usage is TRBJ2-1, with 9 bases identical to TRBD2. V was clipped by 3 bases and J by 7 bases; unmatched bases: 16. CDR1 and CDR2 (germline): PRHDT, FYEKMQ (reference sequence). This CDR3 region has 18 residues. The CDR3 sequence is CASSFPPFGSGGGNEQFF. The CDR3 DNA follows: TGTGCCAGCAGCTTCCCACCGTTTGGTAGCGGGGGCGGGAATGAGCAGTTCTTC.

This clone was detected once. This chain joins TRBV20-1 and TRBJ1-2; D gene uncertain. Per germline, CDR1 DFQATT and CDR2 SNEGSKA (reference sequence). This CDR3 is built from 11 residues. Trimming left V 6 bases short and J 5 bases short, with 10 bases between. The DNA of the CDR3 is TGCAGTGCCCCGGGTGGGTATGGCTACACCTTC. Its translation: CSAPGGYGYTF.

The chain links TRBV19 to TRBJ1-1, with D possibly matching TRBD1 (6 bases). CDR3 length: 14 residues. Trimming pared 5 bases from V and 6 bases from J, leaving 16 bases between. Per the germline V gene, CDR1 is LNHDA and CDR2 is SQIVND (reference sequence). The DNA for the CDR3 is TGTGCCAGTAGTTCACCAGGGGTAGGGTCTGAAGCTTTCTTT. Protein product: CASSSPGVGSEAFF.

The rearrangement links TRBV27 to TRBJ1-5, with TRBD1 matching 7 bases. CDR1 is MNHEY and CDR2 is SMNVEV in the germline V gene (reference sequence). CDR3 length: 14 residues. V lost 5 bases to trimming and J lost 5 bases; unmatched junction nucleotides: 6. The CDR3, as DNA: TGTGCCAGCAGTCGACAGGGAGGGGATCAGCCCCAGCATTTT. It yields the protein CASSRQGGDQPQHF.

The V and J genes are TRBV7-9 and TRBJ1-1; unclear D gene. CDR3 size: 12 residues. V lost 1 base, J lost 4 bases, and 4 bases lay in between. Germline V gives CDR1 SEHNR, CDR2 FQNEAQ (reference sequence). CDR3 DNA sequence: TGTGCCAGCAGCTTAGGAAGCACTGAAGCTTTCTTT. Translated: CASSLGSTEAFF.

The chain carries TRBV7-3 and TRBJ2-2, with 8 bases identical to TRBD2. The CDR3 sequence is 16 residues long. V shed 5 bases, J shed 0 bases, and the junction held 5 bases outside the gene matches. CDR1 and CDR2 from the germline V gene are SGHTA and FQGTGA. CDR3 sequence (DNA): TGTGCCAGCAGCATAAGCGGGGGAGCGAACACCGGGGAGCTGTTTTTT. Residues: CASSISGGANTGELFF.

The rearrangement joins TRBV6-6 to TRBJ1-2; TRBD1 matches 7 bases. Losses at the gene ends were 5 bases for V and 0 bases for J; bases not matched to a gene: 6. Germline CDR1 reads MNHNY; CDR2 reads SVGAGI (reference sequence). This CDR3 has 15 residues. The CDR3, as DNA: TGTGCCAGCAGTCCTACAGGGGCCGCTAACTATGGCTACACCTTC. This codes for CASSPTGAANYGYTF.

The rearrangement links TRBV7-2 to TRBJ1-2; D is unclear. The V and J ends lost 4 bases and 8 bases respectively, with 20 bases between them. The germline V gene has CDR1 SGHTA and CDR2 FQGNSA. There are 15 residues in the CDR3. CDR3 sequence (DNA): TGTGCCAGCAGCTCCCCCGGCTCCCCGATAGAAGGCTACACCTTC. This gives the protein CASSSPGSPIEGYTF.

The rearrangement links TRBV5-8 to TRBJ1-2; 7 bases map to TRBD1. J was trimmed by 5 bases and V by 4 bases; bases with no gene match: 11. Germline lookup yields CDR1 SGHTS and CDR2 YDEGEE. The CDR3 has 15 residues. CDR3 region: CASSLRDRTFYGYTF. The CDR3 region has the DNA TGTGCCAGCAGCCTCCGGGACAGAACTTTTTATGGCTACACCTTC.

This clone was detected only once. The chain combines TRBV7-3 with TRBJ2-1, with D maybe TRBD2 (5 bases). The CDR3 extends over 13 amino acids. CDR1 and CDR2 from the germline V gene are SGHTA and FQGTGA. The germline V and J ends were trimmed by 2 bases and 12 bases, with 14 bases remaining between them. The CDR3 protein is CASSLRDKTGQFF. The CDR3 DNA reads TGTGCCAGCAGCTTACGGGATAAGACTGGGCAGTTCTTC. The full variable domain, with the rest looked up from reference TRBV7-3 and TRBJ2-1, is GAGVSQTPSNKVTEKGKYVELRCDPISGHTALYWYRQSLGQGPEFLIYFQGTGAADDSGLPNDRFFAVRPEGSVSTLKIQRTERGDSAVYLCASSLRDKTGQFFGPGTRLTVL.

The V gene is TRBV28, the J gene TRBJ2-7; D is perhaps TRBD2 (5 bases). CDR1 MDHEN and CDR2 SYDVKM come from the germline V gene. The ends were cut back, 8 bases at V and 0 bases at J, with 14 bases in the middle. This CDR3 is 14 amino acids long. Here the CDR3 DNA reads TGTGCCAGCGGAATAACTAGAGACTCCTACGAGCAGTACTTC. This encodes CASGITRDSYEQYF.

This clone appeared a few times. The V call is TRBV30, the J call TRBJ1-2; the D gene is possibly TRBD1 (5 bases). V was trimmed by 1 base and J by 3 bases, leaving 12 bases between them. Germline lookup yields CDR1 GTSNPN and CDR2 SVGIG (reference sequence). This CDR3 spans 14 amino acids. Written as DNA, the CDR3 is TGTGCCTGGAGTGGACACGGGGGGGACTATGGCTACACCTTC. Encoded protein: CAWSGHGGDYGYTF.

The sample holds one count of this clone. V is TRBV19 and J is TRBJ2-5, with D possibly matching TRBD1 (6 bases). The CDR3 has 14 amino acids. The ends were cut back, 6 bases at V and 10 bases at J, with 21 bases in the middle. Germline V lookup: CDR1 LNHDA, CDR2 SQIVND (reference sequence). CDR3 protein: CASSHRDTISGQYF. CDR3 sequence (DNA): TGTGCCAGTAGCCACCGGGACACCATTAGTGGCCAGTACTTC.

The genes are TRBV29-1 and TRBJ2-3; D remains ambiguous. Looked up from germline, CDR1 is SQVTM and CDR2 is ANQGSEA. Trimming removed 5 bases at V and 2 bases at J, with 11 bases between. This CDR3 has 13 residues. CDR3 nucleotides: TGCAGCGTTTTCGGCTCATACACAGATACGCAGTATTTT. Translated, it gives CSVFGSYTDTQYF.

The chain is built from TRBV5-6 and TRBJ1-3; a possible D gene is TRBD1 (6 bases). This CDR3 region has 16 residues. Germline V CDR1 and CDR2: SGHDT, YYEEEE. Trimming shortened V by 2 bases and J by 0 bases, and 12 bases separated the two germline ends. The CDR3 sequence is CASSFYDRPSGNTIYF. CDR3 DNA: TGTGCCAGCAGCTTCTACGACAGGCCCTCTGGAAACACCATATATTTT. Supplemented by reference TRBV5-6 and TRBJ1-3, the full variable domain reads DAGVTQSPTHLIKTRGQQVTLRCSPKSGHDTVSWYQQALGQGPQFIFQYYEEEERQRGNFPDRFSGHQFPNYSSELNVNALLLGDSALYLCASSFYDRPSGNTIYFGEGSWLTVV.